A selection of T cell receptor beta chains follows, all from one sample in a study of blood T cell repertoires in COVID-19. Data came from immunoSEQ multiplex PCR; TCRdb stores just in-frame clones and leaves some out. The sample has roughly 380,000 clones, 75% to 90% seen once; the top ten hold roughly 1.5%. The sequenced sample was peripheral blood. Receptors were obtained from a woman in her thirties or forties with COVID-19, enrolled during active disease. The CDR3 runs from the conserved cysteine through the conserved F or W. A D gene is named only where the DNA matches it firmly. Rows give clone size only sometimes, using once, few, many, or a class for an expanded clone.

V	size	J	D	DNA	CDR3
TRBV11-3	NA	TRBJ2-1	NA	TGTGCCAGCAGCCCGACCAGGGGCGCGTACAATGAGCAGTTCTTC	CASSPTRGAYNEQFF
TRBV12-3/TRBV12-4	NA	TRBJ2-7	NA	TGTGCCAGCAGTCTCGAGGGCCCGTACGAGCAGTACTTC	CASSLEGPYEQYF
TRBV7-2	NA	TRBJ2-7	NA	TGTGCCAGCAGCTATGGGACTCCAATCCGGGAGCAGTACTTC	CASSYGTPIREQYF
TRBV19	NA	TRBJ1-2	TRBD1	TGTGCCAGTAGTATATATCCAGGGGACAGGACCGTCACCTTC	CASSIYPGDRTVTF
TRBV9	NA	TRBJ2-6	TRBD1	TGTGCCAGCAGCATTGGGACAGGTTCCTCTGGGGCCAACGTCCTGACTTTC	CASSIGTGSSGANVLTF
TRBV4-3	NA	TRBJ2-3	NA	TGCGCCAGCAGCCACTCTCGACGAGCTAGGGAGCGTAGCACAGATACGCAGTATTTT	CASSHSRRARERSTDTQYF
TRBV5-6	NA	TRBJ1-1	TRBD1	TGTGCCAGCAGCTCCTTTGGGACAGGGGTGAGCACTGAAGCTTTCTTT	CASSSFGTGVSTEAFF
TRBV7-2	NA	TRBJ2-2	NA	TGTGCCAGCAGCACCCCCAGGGGTGAGAACACCGGGGAGCTGTTTTTT	CASSTPRGENTGELFF
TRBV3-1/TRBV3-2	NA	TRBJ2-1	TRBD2	TGTGCCAGCAGCGACGGACTAGCGGGAGGCAATGAGCAGTTCTTC	CASSDGLAGGNEQFF
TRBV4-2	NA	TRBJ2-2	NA	TGTGCCAGCAGCCAAGAGGTAGACAGGTACACCGGGGAGCTGTTTTTT	CASSQEVDRYTGELFF
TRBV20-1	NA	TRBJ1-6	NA	TGCAGTGCTAGTGAGACAGGATATCATAATTCACCCCTCCACTTT	CSASETGYHNSPLHF
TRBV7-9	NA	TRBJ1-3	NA	TGTGCCAGCAGCGAGATCCAGCAGGACTCTGGAAACACCATATATTTT	CASSEIQQDSGNTIYF
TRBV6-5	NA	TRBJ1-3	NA	TGTGCCAGCAGTTACTCGACGGGAGGAAACACCATATATTTT	CASSYSTGGNTIYF
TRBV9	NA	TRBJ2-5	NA	TGTGCCAGCAGCTTCACAGGGTCTGAAGAGACCCAGTACTTC	CASSFTGSEETQYF
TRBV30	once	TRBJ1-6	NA	TGTGCCTGGAGTGTACGAAGGGGCTATAATTCACCCCTCCACTTT	CAWSVRRGYNSPLHF
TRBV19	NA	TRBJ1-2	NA	TGTGCCAGTAGTATAGTTAGCAGTTTTTCTAACTATGGCTACACCTTC	CASSIVSSFSNYGYTF
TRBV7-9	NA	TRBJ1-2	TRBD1	TGTGCCAGCAGCTTAGGATACCGGGACAGGGGGCCGGACTATGGCTACACCTTC	CASSLGYRDRGPDYGYTF
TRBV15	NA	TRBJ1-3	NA	TGTGCCACCAAGGAGCCCCCCAAAGGGGGTTACGGAAACACCATATATTTT	CATKEPPKGGYGNTIYF
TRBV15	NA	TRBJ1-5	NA	TGTGCCACCAGCACCACAGGGAATCAGCCCCAGCATTTT	CATSTTGNQPQHF
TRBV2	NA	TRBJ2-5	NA	TGTGCCAGCTGTCTCCGTCAAGAGACCCAGTACTTC	CASCLRQETQYF
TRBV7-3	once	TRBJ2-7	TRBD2	TGTGCCAGCAGCTCGAGCGGGGGGGCCTACGAGCAGTACTTC	CASSSSGGAYEQYF
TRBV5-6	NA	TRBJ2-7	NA	TGTGCCAGCAGCTTGTGGCCAGGGCCTGCCTACGAGCAGTACTTC	CASSLWPGPAYEQYF
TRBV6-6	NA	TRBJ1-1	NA	TGTGCCAGCAGTTACAGGTCAGGAAACACTGAAGCTTTCTTT	CASSYRSGNTEAFF
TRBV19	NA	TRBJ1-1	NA	TGTGCCAGTAGTGACTATGTGGACAGCGCTTCAGGAGCTTTCTTT	CASSDYVDSASGAFF
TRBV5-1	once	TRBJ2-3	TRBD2	TGCGCCAGCAGCTCGGGACTAGCGGGGGCACCAGATACGCAGTATTTT	CASSSGLAGAPDTQYF
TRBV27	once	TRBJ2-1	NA	TGTGCCAGCAGCAACCGGGACTCTAACAATGAGCAGTTCTTC	CASSNRDSNNEQFF
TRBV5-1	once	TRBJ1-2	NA	TGCGCCAGCAGCTTGGCCGGTTATAAATACGCTAACTATGGCTACACCTTC	CASSLAGYKYANYGYTF
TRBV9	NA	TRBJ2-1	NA	TGTGCCAGCAGCGAGGGAAGCGGCTCCTACAATGAGCAGTTCTTC	CASSEGSGSYNEQFF
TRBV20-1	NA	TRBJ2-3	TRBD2	TGCAGTGCTAGTAGCCTAGCGGGGGCCAGGTCCACAGATACGCAGTATTTT	CSASSLAGARSTDTQYF
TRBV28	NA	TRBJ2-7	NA	TGTGCCAGCAGTGAGACTAACTACGAGCAGTACTTC	CASSETNYEQYF
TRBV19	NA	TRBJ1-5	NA	TGTGCCAGTAGTATTGAGGGCAATCGGGCTCAGCCCCAGCATTTT	CASSIEGNRAQPQHF
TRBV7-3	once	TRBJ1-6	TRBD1	TGTGCCAGCAGCTTAGTGGGACAGGGTGCTTCACCCCTCCACTTT	CASSLVGQGASPLHF
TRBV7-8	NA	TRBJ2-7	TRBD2	TGTGCCAGCAGCTTACTAGCGGGAGTGGAAGAGCAGTACTTC	CASSLLAGVEEQYF
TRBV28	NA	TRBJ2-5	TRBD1	TGTGCCAGCAGTTTGCCGACCGGGACAGGGGAGACCCAGTACTTC	CASSLPTGTGETQYF
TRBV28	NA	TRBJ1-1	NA	TGTGCCAGCAACGTTCGTTATTCCGGTGTCCGCACTGAAGCTTTCTTT	CASNVRYSGVRTEAFF
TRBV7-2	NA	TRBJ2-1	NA	TGTGCCAGCGGAGATCTCCGGGACTTCCGATACAATGAGCAGTTCTTC	CASGDLRDFRYNEQFF
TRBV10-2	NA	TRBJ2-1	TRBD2	TGCGCCAGCAGCGTATTAGCGGGGGGGTACAATGAGCAGTTCTTC	CASSVLAGGYNEQFF
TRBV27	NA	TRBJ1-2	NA	TGTGCCAGCAGTCCAGGGCATGGTGGCTACACCTTC	CASSPGHGGYTF
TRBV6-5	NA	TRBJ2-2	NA	TGTGCCAGCAGTTACAACGGACTAACAGTCGGGGAGCTGTTTTTT	CASSYNGLTVGELFF
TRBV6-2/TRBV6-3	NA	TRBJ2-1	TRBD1	TGTGCCAGCAGCAAGCCCCGGGACAGGGGCAACAATGAGCAGTTCTTC	CASSKPRDRGNNEQFF
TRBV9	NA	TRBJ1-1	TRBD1	TGTGCCAGCAGCGGGACAGGGCTAGGGACTGAAGCTTTCTTT	CASSGTGLGTEAFF
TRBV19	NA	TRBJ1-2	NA	TGTGCCAGTAGTATCTCGGGGATCGGAGGCTACACCTTC	CASSISGIGGYTF